These 10 T cell receptor beta chains were sequenced from one sample in a study of CD8 T cells in ankylosing spondylitis (dated by TCRdb to 2015 to 2018). The paper's findings and limits, for the study overall: A TCR beta motif of fewer than 10 highly homologous amino acid variants appeared characteristic of blood from ankylosing spondylitis patients.

Library construction relied on 5' RACE. This sample was sequenced with an Illumina HiSeq 2500. TCRdb reprocessing: public reads trimmed at Q25 with fastp, clones called with MiXCR, in-frame beta chains kept. Here each entry gathers all rows of one CDR3 protein and keeps the most common genes and DNA. Across this sample there are more than 500,000 distinct CDR3 sequences, with about 5.7% seen only once. Of the sample, roughly 3.5% is held by the ten largest clones. Their recognized antigens are unknown. Sequencing input: blood, either unsorted or a sorted T cell fraction (not recorded which). The source of these receptors is a male donor with ankylosing spondylitis.

Many counts were recorded for this clonotype. The V and J genes are TRBV15 and TRBJ2-1, with 7 bases that match TRBD2. The germline gives CDR1 LNHNV, CDR2 YYDKDF (reference sequence). The CDR3 totals 14 residues. V was pared by 0 bases and J by 8 bases, with 4 bases of the junction left unmatched. The CDR3 DNA reads TGTGCCACCAGCAGAGATTTGGGGGGGGATGAGCAGTTCTTC. Translation gives CATSRDLGGDEQFF.

This clonotype was seen many times. V usage is TRBV4-3 and J usage is TRBJ1-2, with D uncertain. Germline V gene lookup returns CDR1 LGHNA and CDR2 YSLEER. V dropped 1 base and J dropped 4 bases, with 7 bases sitting between them. The CDR3 has 13 amino acids. The DNA of the CDR3 is TGCGCCAGCAGCCAAGTGCCCAGCTATGGCTACACCTTC. This gives the protein CASSQVPSYGYTF.

This clonotype was seen repeatedly, ten times or more. The CDR3 is CASSVGQHNQPQHF. CDR3 nucleotides: TGTGCCAGCAGCGTAGGACAGCACAATCAGCCCCAGCATTTT. The chain links TRBV9 to TRBJ1-5; D possibly corresponds to TRBD1 (5 bases). The CDR3 consists of 14 residues. Germline loops: CDR1 SGDLS, CDR2 YYNGEE. V dropped 0 bases and J dropped 3 bases, with 7 bases sitting between them.

This clonotype was seen at least ten times. This chain joins TRBV4-3 and TRBJ1-2; possible D gene TRBD1, 6 bases. Germline CDR1 reads LGHNA; CDR2 reads YSLEER. The V gene lost 4 bases and the J gene lost 2 bases, with 14 bases spanning the gap. The CDR3 is made up of 15 amino acids. CDR3 sequence reads: CASSRGAGTNYGYTF. The CDR3, as DNA: TGCGCCAGCAGCCGGGGGGCAGGGACGAACTATGGCTACACCTTC.

At least ten counts were recorded for this clonotype. This chain uses TRBV12-3 or TRBV12-4 with TRBJ1-5; 8 bases are shared with TRBD1. V shed 6 bases and J 7 bases; nucleotides not matched to a gene: 8. CDR3 length: 14 residues. In DNA, the CDR3 is TGTGCCAGCAGACAAGGACAGGGTGGACAGCCCCAGCATTTT. This gives the protein CASRQGQGGQPQHF.

In its sample, this clonotype was seen a few times. The genes are TRBV5-1 and TRBJ2-2; the D call may be TRBD1 or TRBD2 (6 bases each). CDR1 and CDR2 from the germline V gene are SGHRS and YFSETQ. V was trimmed by 0 bases and J by 4 bases, leaving 10 bases between them. This CDR3 has 15 residues. The CDR3 region has the DNA TGCGCCAGCAGCTTGGAGGGGGGCCTCACCGGGGAGCTGTTTTTT. As protein: CASSLEGGLTGELFF. The full variable domain, completed using reference TRBV5-1 and TRBJ2-2, is KAGVTQTPRYLIKTRGQQVTLSCSPISGHRSVSWYQQTPGQGLQFLFEYFSETQRNKGNFPGRFSGRQFSNSRSEMNVSTLELGDSALYLCASSLEGGLTGELFFGEGSRLTVL.

This clonotype was picked up many times. The chain combines TRBV4-3 with TRBJ2-4, with TRBD1 matching over 8 bases. Per germline, CDR1 LGHNA and CDR2 YSLEER. Trimming took 1 base from V and 5 from J; bases not matched to a gene: 19. The CDR3 contains 20 residues. The CDR3 nucleotides are TGCGCCAGCAGCCAAGCTTTTACCGGGACAGGAGCTATAGTGGAAAACATTCAGTACTTC. It translates to CASSQAFTGTGAIVENIQYF.

This clonotype occurred many times. At one end, the junction sequence differs from germline, possibly due to a read error. The chain is built from TRBV12-3 or TRBV12-4 and TRBJ1-6; D is uncertain. The CDR3 length is 13 residues. Here the CDR3 DNA reads TGTGCCAGCAGTTTAGCCTATGATTCACCCCTCCACTTT. It translates to CASSLAYDSPLHF.

This clonotype was seen a few times. The chain is built from TRBV20-1 and TRBJ1-6; 8 bases align to TRBD1. CDR1 and CDR2 (germline): DFQATT, SNEGSKA (reference sequence). V shed 5 bases and J 7 bases; nucleotides not matched to a gene: 7. The CDR3 sequence is 14 residues long. CDR3 amino acids: CSAWTGRTNSPLHF. The CDR3 nucleotides read TGCAGTGCTTGGACAGGGCGTACGAATTCACCCCTCCACTTT.

There are many counts of this clonotype. The rearrangement joins TRBV6-5 to TRBJ2-1, with D perhaps TRBD1 (6 bases). Germline V CDR1 and CDR2: MNHEY, SVGAGI. This CDR3 region has 14 residues. The V gene lost 2 bases and the J gene lost 7 bases, with 12 bases spanning the gap. CDR3 region: CASSYLRQGNEQFF. CDR3 sequence (DNA): TGTGCCAGCAGTTACCTCCGGCAGGGGAATGAGCAGTTCTTC.